This T cell receptor (beta chain) stems from a study of cytomegalovirus exposure and HLA in healthy donors. Study results and caveats: There were some public TCRs occurring in many donors, but most TCR sequences were rare.

PCR involved 60 Vbeta and 13 Jbeta primers. Produced via immunoSEQ multiplex PCR; TCRdb's table is partial and in-frame only. The repertoire shows about 140,000 clones; the top ten hold around 2.2%. Trimming took 0 bases from V and 0 from J, leaving 7 bases between them. CDR1 and CDR2 (germline): SGHTS, YDEGEE. There are 14 residues in the CDR3. On this clone: Its matching antigen is unknown.

The rearrangement uses TRBV5-8 and TRBJ2-7, with D possibly matching TRBD2 (6 bases). Material: PBMCs. The clonotype was recovered from a woman younger than 30 in good health and CMV-seronegative. CDR3 protein: CASSLAGSSYEQYV. The CDR3 DNA follows: TGTGCCAGCAGCTTGGCCGGGAGCTCCTACGAGCAGTACGTC.